These T cell receptor beta chains were read from a single sample in a study of tumor-infiltrating lymphocytes in primary liver carcinoma. One entry per CDR3 protein results from TCRdb running MiXCR on the multiplex PCR reads. Here the sample spans nearly 50,000 distinct CDR3 sequences, over 65% being singletons. The sample was liver tumor tissue from sampling region 3. These receptors all stem from a man between 40 and 49 years old with primary liver carcinoma and hepatitis B virus infection. Each CDR3 is given with its conserved first and last residue. The order of the fields is clone size, J gene, V gene, D gene, CDR3 protein, CDR3 DNA. The D gene is left open where the match is weak. Size values are once, few and many counts, or a class for expanded clones, and some rows have none.

clone_size: -
j_call: TRBJ2-7
v_call: TRBV4-2
d_call: TRBD2
cdr3_aa: CASSQDSGSGESYDQYF
cdr3_nt: TGTGCCAGCAGCCAAGATAGTGGTAGCGGGGAGTCCTACGACCAGTACTTC

clone_size: -
j_call: TRBJ2-1
v_call: TRBV29-1
d_call: TRBD1
cdr3_aa: CSAVSGTGSNEQFF
cdr3_nt: TGCAGCGCTGTCTCCGGGACAGGCAGCAATGAGCAGTTCTTC

clone_size: -
j_call: TRBJ1-5
v_call: TRBV7-9
d_call: -
cdr3_aa: CASSEGDRPQHF
cdr3_nt: TGTGCCAGCAGTGAAGGGGATAGGCCCCAGCATTTT

clone_size: -
j_call: TRBJ1-5
v_call: TRBV27
d_call: -
cdr3_aa: CASRPYSNQPQHF
cdr3_nt: TGTGCCAGCAGACCTTATAGCAATCAGCCCCAGCATTTT

clone_size: -
j_call: TRBJ2-7
v_call: TRBV6-5
d_call: TRBD2
cdr3_aa: CARSYREGRYEQYF
cdr3_nt: TGTGCCAGGAGTTACCGGGAGGGCCGGTACGAGCAGTATTTC

clone_size: many
j_call: TRBJ2-5
v_call: TRBV29-1
d_call: -
cdr3_aa: CSVTGVSWETQYF
cdr3_nt: TGCAGCGTTACCGGGGTCTCGTGGGAGACCCAGTACTTC

clone_size: -
j_call: TRBJ2-1
v_call: TRBV14
d_call: -
cdr3_aa: CASSRGLRSYNEQFF
cdr3_nt: TGTGCCAGCAGCCGGGGTCTTAGGTCCTACAATGAGCAGTTCTTC

clone_size: -
j_call: TRBJ2-7
v_call: TRBV6-2/TRBV6-3
d_call: TRBD2
cdr3_aa: CASRGLAGEDSYEQYF
cdr3_nt: TGTGCCAGCAGGGGACTAGCGGGAGAGGACTCCTACGAGCAGTACTTC

clone_size: few
j_call: TRBJ1-2
v_call: TRBV6-1
d_call: -
cdr3_aa: CVSSEALTEYGYTF
cdr3_nt: TGTGTCAGCAGTGAAGCTCTTACAGAGTACGGCTACACCTTC

clone_size: -
j_call: TRBJ2-1
v_call: TRBV7-2
d_call: TRBD2
cdr3_aa: CASSLRPGLATYLPARNEQFF
cdr3_nt: TGTGCCAGCAGCCTGAGACCGGGACTAGCGACTTATCTCCCCGCTAGGAATGAGCAGTTCTTC

clone_size: -
j_call: TRBJ1-2
v_call: TRBV11-2
d_call: -
cdr3_aa: CASSPVGDSYTF
cdr3_nt: TGTGCAAGCAGCCCAGTCGGGGATAGCTACACCTTC

clone_size: -
j_call: TRBJ2-1
v_call: TRBV12-3/TRBV12-4
d_call: TRBD1
cdr3_aa: CARRDPGTGLNEQFF
cdr3_nt: TGTGCCAGAAGGGATCCCGGGACAGGATTGAATGAGCAGTTCTTC

clone_size: -
j_call: TRBJ2-4
v_call: TRBV6-2/TRBV6-3
d_call: TRBD2
cdr3_aa: CVSSPPGLGVSLAKNIQHF
cdr3_nt: TGTGTCAGCAGTCCACCGGGACTAGGCGTCTCACTAGCCAAAAACATTCAGCACTTC

clone_size: -
j_call: TRBJ2-7
v_call: TRBV4-1
d_call: -
cdr3_aa: CASIGTSYVQYF
cdr3_nt: TGCGCCAGCATAGGGACATCCTACGTGCAGTACTTC

clone_size: medium-sized
j_call: TRBJ2-7
v_call: TRBV12-3/TRBV12-4
d_call: -
cdr3_aa: CASTEPGLAFYEQYF
cdr3_nt: TGTGCCAGCACCGAACCGGGACTGGCTTTTTACGAGCAGTACTTC

clone_size: medium-sized
j_call: TRBJ2-7
v_call: TRBV11-2
d_call: TRBD2
cdr3_aa: CASSLARGRDIEQYF
cdr3_nt: TGTGCCAGCAGCTTAGCTCGGGGGAGGGATATCGAGCAGTACTTC

clone_size: -
j_call: TRBJ2-3
v_call: TRBV2
d_call: -
cdr3_aa: CASSHAWDSWGSDTQYF
cdr3_nt: TGTGCCAGCAGTCACGCCTGGGACTCCTGGGGGTCGGATACGCAGTATTTT

clone_size: once
j_call: TRBJ2-1
v_call: TRBV11-2
d_call: -
cdr3_aa: CASSFDPKRTGSYNELFF
cdr3_nt: TGTGCCAGCAGCTTTGACCCTAAGAGGACCGGGAGTTACAATGAGCTGTTCTTT

clone_size: -
j_call: TRBJ2-2
v_call: TRBV12-5
d_call: -
cdr3_aa: CASGPPSSSSIGELFF
cdr3_nt: TGTGCTAGTGGTCCCCCGAGCAGCTCGAGCATCGGGGAGCTGTTTTTT

clone_size: once
j_call: TRBJ2-1
v_call: TRBV11-2
d_call: -
cdr3_aa: CASSLDPANEQFF
cdr3_nt: TGTGCCAGCAGCTTAGACCCTGCCAATGAGCAGTTCTTC

clone_size: -
j_call: TRBJ1-2
v_call: TRBV7-8
d_call: -
cdr3_aa: CASSSRGRENYGYTF
cdr3_nt: TGTGCCAGCAGCTCACGGGGCAGAGAGAACTATGGCTACACCTTC

clone_size: -
j_call: TRBJ2-1
v_call: TRBV29-1
d_call: -
cdr3_aa: CSAPSTRGQNNEQFF
cdr3_nt: TGCAGCGCCCCTTCGACGAGAGGGCAAAACAATGAGCAGTTTTTC

clone_size: -
j_call: TRBJ2-3
v_call: TRBV11-2
d_call: TRBD2
cdr3_aa: CVSSLREVGIDTQYF
cdr3_nt: TGTGTCAGTAGCTTACGGGAGGTTGGCATAGATACGCAGTATTTT

clone_size: once
j_call: TRBJ2-6
v_call: TRBV11-2
d_call: -
cdr3_aa: CASSLGSGHSSGASVLTF
cdr3_nt: TGTGCCAGCAGCTTAGGGTCAGGGCACAGCTCCGGGGCCAGCGTCCTGACTTTC

clone_size: -
j_call: TRBJ2-1
v_call: TRBV11-1
d_call: TRBD2
cdr3_aa: CASSLGLAGEASNEQFF
cdr3_nt: TGTGCCAGCAGCCTGGGACTAGCGGGAGAAGCTAGCAATGAGCAGTTCTTC

clone_size: large
j_call: TRBJ2-7
v_call: TRBV4-1
d_call: -
cdr3_aa: CASSQDFSGSSYEQYF
cdr3_nt: TGCGCCAGCAGCCAAGATTTTAGCGGAAGCTCCTACGAGCAGTACTTC

clone_size: medium-sized
j_call: TRBJ2-7
v_call: TRBV24-1
d_call: -
cdr3_aa: CATSDPPSYEQYF
cdr3_nt: TGTGCCACCAGTGATCCCCCCTCCTACGAGCAGTACTTC

clone_size: -
j_call: TRBJ2-5
v_call: TRBV7-8
d_call: -
cdr3_aa: CASILSLGLPKKGLYF
cdr3_nt: TGTGCCAGCATCCTCTCGCTGGGGTTACCCAAGAAGGGCCTGTACTTC

clone_size: -
j_call: TRBJ2-7
v_call: TRBV6-6
d_call: -
cdr3_aa: CVSSSCTDGSSYEQYF
cdr3_nt: TGTGTCAGCAGTTCCTGCACGGACGGGAGCTCCTACGAGCAGTACTTC

clone_size: -
j_call: TRBJ1-1
v_call: TRBV11-2
d_call: -
cdr3_aa: CDSSLTLGYTEASF
cdr3_nt: TGTGACAGCAGCTTAACCCTAGGGTACACTGAAGCTTCCTTT

clone_size: medium-sized
j_call: TRBJ2-7
v_call: TRBV6-5
d_call: -
cdr3_aa: CASSPNPLGTEQYF
cdr3_nt: TGTGCCAGCTCGCCCAACCCCCTGGGGACCGAGCAGTACTTC

clone_size: -
j_call: TRBJ2-2
v_call: TRBV29-1
d_call: -
cdr3_aa: CSVEANSTGELFF
cdr3_nt: TGCAGCGTTGAAGCCAACAGTACCGGGGAACTGTTTTTT

clone_size: -
j_call: TRBJ2-7
v_call: TRBV29-1
d_call: -
cdr3_aa: CSVGGEGSYEQYF
cdr3_nt: TGCAGCGTTGGGGGAGAGGGTTCGTACGAGCAGTACTTC

clone_size: -
j_call: TRBJ2-5
v_call: TRBV12-3/TRBV12-4
d_call: TRBD2
cdr3_aa: CASSSGAQETQYF
cdr3_nt: TGTGCCAGTAGTAGCGGGGCCCAAGAGACCCAGTACTTC

clone_size: -
j_call: TRBJ2-2
v_call: TRBV11-2
d_call: -
cdr3_aa: CTGNLDRPGAGELFF
cdr3_nt: TGTACCGGCAACTTAGACCGGCCCGGGGCCGGGGAGCTGTTTTTT

clone_size: -
j_call: TRBJ2-7
v_call: TRBV6-5
d_call: -
cdr3_aa: CASSYSSLPTEQYF
cdr3_nt: TGTGCCAGCAGTTACTCGTCCCTCCCCACCGAGCAGTACTTC

clone_size: -
j_call: TRBJ2-6
v_call: TRBV6-1
d_call: TRBD1
cdr3_aa: CASTRVGRGFQAGANVLTF
cdr3_nt: TGTGCCAGCACCAGGGTTGGCAGGGGGTTTCAAGCTGGGGCCAACGTCCTGACTTTC

clone_size: -
j_call: TRBJ2-5
v_call: TRBV6-2/TRBV6-3
d_call: -
cdr3_aa: CASSPRESQYF
cdr3_nt: TGTGCCAGCAGTCCTCGAGAGAGCCAGTACTTC

clone_size: -
j_call: TRBJ2-7
v_call: TRBV6-5
d_call: TRBD1
cdr3_aa: CARSWDRGYEQYF
cdr3_nt: TGTGCAAGGAGCTGGGACAGGGGCTACGAGCAGTACTTC

clone_size: -
j_call: TRBJ1-2
v_call: TRBV29-1
d_call: -
cdr3_aa: CSVVCDQGRGSNDGYTF
cdr3_nt: TGCAGCGTTGTCTGTGACCAGGGGAGAGGGTCGAACGATGGCTACACCTTC

clone_size: -
j_call: TRBJ1-5
v_call: TRBV4-1
d_call: -
cdr3_aa: CVSSPSLSNQPQHF
cdr3_nt: TGCGTCAGCAGTCCCTCATTAAGCAATCAGCCCCAGCATTTT

clone_size: once
j_call: TRBJ2-1
v_call: TRBV29-1
d_call: -
cdr3_aa: CSGLSVRRVDEQFF
cdr3_nt: TGCAGCGGATTGTCGGTACGGAGGGTGGATGAGCAGTTCTTC